There are a few counts of the clone carrying this T cell receptor (beta chain). Its antigen is currently unknown. The source of the sample is a study of response to subunit inactivated influenza vaccine. The study, taken as a whole, reports: The authors proposed limited new T cell recruitment per seasonal influenza vaccination.

TCRdb passed the RT-PCR reads through MiXCR, listing each CDR3 protein once. The data hold around 470,000 distinct CDR3 sequences, with approximately 7.8% observed a single time. Trimming left V 8 bases short and J 7 bases short, with 26 bases between. Germline values: CDR1 MNHEY, CDR2 SVGEGT. The CDR3 length is 16 residues. The source is a man between 50 and 75 years old who received an inactivated influenza vaccine. Sequenced here: PBMCs from blood, sampled around 2 years after vaccination. This chain connects TRBV6-2 or TRBV6-3 to TRBJ1-1; maybe TRBD1 (6 bases). The CDR3 nucleotides are TGTGCCAGCCGCCGCCCGTTGGGGGGGGCATATGGTGAAGCTTTCTTT. Its translation: CASRRPLGGAYGEAFF.